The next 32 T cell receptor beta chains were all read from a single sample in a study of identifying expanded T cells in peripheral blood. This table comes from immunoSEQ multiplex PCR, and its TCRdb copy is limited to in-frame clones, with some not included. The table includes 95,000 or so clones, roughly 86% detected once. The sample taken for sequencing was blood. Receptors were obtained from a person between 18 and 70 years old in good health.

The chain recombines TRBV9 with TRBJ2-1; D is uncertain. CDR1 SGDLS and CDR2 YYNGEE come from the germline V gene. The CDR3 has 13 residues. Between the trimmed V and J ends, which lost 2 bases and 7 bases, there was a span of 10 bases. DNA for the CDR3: TGTGCCAGCAGCGTCGGCAGCCTGAATGAGCAGTTCTTC. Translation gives CASSVGSLNEQFF.

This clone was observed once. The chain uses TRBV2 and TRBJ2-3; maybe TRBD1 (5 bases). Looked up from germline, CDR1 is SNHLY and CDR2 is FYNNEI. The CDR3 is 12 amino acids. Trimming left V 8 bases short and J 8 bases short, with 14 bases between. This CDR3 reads CASGRDVGTQYF. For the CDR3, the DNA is TGTGCCAGCGGCAGGGATGTAGGTACGCAGTATTTT.

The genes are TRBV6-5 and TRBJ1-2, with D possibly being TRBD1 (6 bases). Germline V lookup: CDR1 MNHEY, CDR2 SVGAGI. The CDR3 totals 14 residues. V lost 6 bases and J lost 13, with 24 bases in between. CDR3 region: CASRTTGQARACTF. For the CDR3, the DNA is TGTGCCAGCAGGACAACGGGACAAGCAAGAGCTTGCACCTTC.

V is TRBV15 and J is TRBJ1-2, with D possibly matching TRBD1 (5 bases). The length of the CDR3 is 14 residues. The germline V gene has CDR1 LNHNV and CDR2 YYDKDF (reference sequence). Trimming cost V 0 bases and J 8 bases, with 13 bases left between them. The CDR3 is CATSRERKDTGYTF. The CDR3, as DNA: TGTGCCACCAGCAGAGAGAGAAAGGACACGGGCTACACCTTC.

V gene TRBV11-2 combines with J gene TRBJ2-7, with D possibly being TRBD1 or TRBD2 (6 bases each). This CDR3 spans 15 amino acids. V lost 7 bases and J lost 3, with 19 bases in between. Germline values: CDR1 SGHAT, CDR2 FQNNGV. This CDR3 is CASIISFGGNYEQYF. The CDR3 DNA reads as TGTGCCAGCATTATTTCGTTCGGGGGCAACTACGAGCAGTACTTC.

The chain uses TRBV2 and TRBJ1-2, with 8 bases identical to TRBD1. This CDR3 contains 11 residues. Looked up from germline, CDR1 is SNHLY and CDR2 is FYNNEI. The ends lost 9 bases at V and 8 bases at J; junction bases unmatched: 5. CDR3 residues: CARLRGRGYTF. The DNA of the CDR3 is TGTGCCAGACTCAGGGGGCGAGGCTACACCTTC.

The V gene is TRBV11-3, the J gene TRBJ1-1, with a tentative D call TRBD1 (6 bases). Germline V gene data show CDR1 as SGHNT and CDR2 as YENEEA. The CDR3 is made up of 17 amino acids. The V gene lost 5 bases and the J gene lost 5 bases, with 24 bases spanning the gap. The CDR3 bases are TGTGCCAGCAGCGCCCCCAAGGGCCCAGGGGAGCGGACTGAAGCTTTCTTT. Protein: CASSAPKGPGERTEAFF.

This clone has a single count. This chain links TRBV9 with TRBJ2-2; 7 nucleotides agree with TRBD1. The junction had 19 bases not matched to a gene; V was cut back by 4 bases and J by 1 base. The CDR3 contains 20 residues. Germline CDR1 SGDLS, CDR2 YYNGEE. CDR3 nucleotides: TGTGCCAGCAGCCCCATCCCGAAAGGGGGACAGCCGATGAACACCGGGGAGCTGTTTTTT. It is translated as CASSPIPKGGQPMNTGELFF.

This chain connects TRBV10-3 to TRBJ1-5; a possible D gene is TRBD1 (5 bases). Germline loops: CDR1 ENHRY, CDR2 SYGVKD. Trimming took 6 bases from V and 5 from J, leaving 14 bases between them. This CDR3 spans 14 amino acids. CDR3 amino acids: CAISGDSLDQPQHF. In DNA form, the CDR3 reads TGTGCCATCAGCGGTGACAGCCTCGATCAGCCCCAGCATTTT.

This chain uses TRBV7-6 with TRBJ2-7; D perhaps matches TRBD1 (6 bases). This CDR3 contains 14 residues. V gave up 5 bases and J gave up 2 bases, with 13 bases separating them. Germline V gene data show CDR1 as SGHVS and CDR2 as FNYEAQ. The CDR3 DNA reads TGTGCCAGCAGCGAGAACAGGGTAGCCTACGAGCAGTACTTC. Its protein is CASSENRVAYEQYF.

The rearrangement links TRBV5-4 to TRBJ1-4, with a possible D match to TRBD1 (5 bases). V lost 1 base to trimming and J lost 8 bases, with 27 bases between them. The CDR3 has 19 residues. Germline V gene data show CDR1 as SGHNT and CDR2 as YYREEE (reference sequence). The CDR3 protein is CASSLFGREGPQGREKLFF. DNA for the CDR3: TGTGCCAGCAGCTTGTTCGGCCGCGAGGGGCCTCAAGGGAGGGAAAAACTGTTTTTT.

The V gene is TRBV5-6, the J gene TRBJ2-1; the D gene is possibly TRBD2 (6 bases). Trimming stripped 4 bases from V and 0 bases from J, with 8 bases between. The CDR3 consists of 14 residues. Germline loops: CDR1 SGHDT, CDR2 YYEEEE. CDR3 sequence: CASSRAGSYNEQFF. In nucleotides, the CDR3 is TGTGCCAGCAGCAGAGCGGGCTCCTACAATGAGCAGTTCTTC.

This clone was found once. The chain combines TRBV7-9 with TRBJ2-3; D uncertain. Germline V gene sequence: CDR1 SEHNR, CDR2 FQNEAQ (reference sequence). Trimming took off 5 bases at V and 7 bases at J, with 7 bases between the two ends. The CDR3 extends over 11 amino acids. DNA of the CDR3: TGTGCCAGCAGCCGAGAAAATACGCAGTATTTT. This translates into CASSRENTQYF.

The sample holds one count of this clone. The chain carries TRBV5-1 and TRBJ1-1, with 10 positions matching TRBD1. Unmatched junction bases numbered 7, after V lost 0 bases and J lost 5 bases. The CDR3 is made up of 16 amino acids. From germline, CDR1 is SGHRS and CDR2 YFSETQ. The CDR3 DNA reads TGCGCCAGCAGCTTGGCGGGGGACAGGGGACGAACTGAAGCTTTCTTT. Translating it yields CASSLAGDRGRTEAFF.

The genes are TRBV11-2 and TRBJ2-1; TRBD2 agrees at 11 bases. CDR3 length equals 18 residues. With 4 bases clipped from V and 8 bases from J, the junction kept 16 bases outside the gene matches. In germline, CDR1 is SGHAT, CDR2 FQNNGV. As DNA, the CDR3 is TGTGCCAGCAGCTCCCTCGCACTACTAGCGGGGGAGAGGGATGAGCAGTTCTTC. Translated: CASSSLALLAGERDEQFF.

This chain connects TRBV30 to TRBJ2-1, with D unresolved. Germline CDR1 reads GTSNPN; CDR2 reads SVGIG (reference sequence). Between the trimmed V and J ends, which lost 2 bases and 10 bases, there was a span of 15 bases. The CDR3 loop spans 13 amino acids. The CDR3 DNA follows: TGTGCCTGGAGTAGGGCAGCCTTGTTGGAGCAGTTCTTC. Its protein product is CAWSRAALLEQFF.

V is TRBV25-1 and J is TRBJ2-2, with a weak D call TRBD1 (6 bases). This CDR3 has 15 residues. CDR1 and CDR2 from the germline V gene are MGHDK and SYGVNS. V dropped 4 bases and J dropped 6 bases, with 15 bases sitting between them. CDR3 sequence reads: CASSVGRGTAGELFF. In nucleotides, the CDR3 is TGTGCCAGCAGTGTAGGCAGGGGTACGGCCGGGGAGCTGTTTTTT.

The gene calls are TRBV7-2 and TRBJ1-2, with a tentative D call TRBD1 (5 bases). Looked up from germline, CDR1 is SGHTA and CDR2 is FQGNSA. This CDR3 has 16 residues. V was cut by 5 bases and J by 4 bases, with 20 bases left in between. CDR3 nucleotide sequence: TGTGCCAGCAGCCCGTCAGGGTCGGGGTTGGTCTATGGCTACACCTTC. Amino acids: CASSPSGSGLVYGYTF.

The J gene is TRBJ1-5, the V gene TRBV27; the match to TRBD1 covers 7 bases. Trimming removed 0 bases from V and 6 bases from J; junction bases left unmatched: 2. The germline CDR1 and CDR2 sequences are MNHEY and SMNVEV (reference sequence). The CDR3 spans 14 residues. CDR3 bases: TGTGCCAGCAGTTTATCAGGGGGCTCTCAGCCCCAGCATTTT. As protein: CASSLSGGSQPQHF.

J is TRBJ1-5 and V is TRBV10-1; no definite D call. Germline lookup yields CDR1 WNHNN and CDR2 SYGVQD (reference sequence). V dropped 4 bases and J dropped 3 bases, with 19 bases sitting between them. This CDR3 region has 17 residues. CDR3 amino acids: CASSALSDAVYNQPQHF. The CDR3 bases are TGCGCCAGCAGTGCCCTGAGTGACGCGGTCTACAATCAGCCCCAGCATTTT.

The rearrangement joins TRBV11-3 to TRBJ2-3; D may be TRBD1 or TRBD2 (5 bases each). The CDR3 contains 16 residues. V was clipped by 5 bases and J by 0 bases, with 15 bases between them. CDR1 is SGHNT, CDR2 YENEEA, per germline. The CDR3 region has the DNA TGTGCCAGCAGCGGAGCCGGGACCCCCAGCACAGATACGCAGTATTTT. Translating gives CASSGAGTPSTDTQYF.

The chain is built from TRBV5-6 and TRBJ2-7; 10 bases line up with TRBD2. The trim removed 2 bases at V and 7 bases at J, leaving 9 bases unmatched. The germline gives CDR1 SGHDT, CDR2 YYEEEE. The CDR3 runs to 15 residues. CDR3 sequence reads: CASSFGLAGVGEQYF. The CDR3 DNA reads TGTGCCAGCAGCTTCGGGCTAGCGGGGGTGGGTGAGCAGTACTTC. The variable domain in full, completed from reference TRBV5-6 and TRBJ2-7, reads DAGVTQSPTHLIKTRGQQVTLRCSPKSGHDTVSWYQQALGQGPQFIFQYYEEEERQRGNFPDRFSGHQFPNYSSELNVNALLLGDSALYLCASSFGLAGVGEQYFGPGTRLTVT.

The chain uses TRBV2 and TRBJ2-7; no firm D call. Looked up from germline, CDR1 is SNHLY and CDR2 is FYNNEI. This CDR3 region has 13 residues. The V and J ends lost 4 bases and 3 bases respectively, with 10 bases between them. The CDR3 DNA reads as TGTGCCAGCAGTGTCGAGAGATTCTACGAGCAGTACTTC. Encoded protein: CASSVERFYEQYF.

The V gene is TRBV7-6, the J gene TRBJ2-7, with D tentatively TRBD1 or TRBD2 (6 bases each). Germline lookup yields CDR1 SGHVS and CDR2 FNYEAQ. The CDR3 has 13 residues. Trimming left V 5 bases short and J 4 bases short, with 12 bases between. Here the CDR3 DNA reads TGTGCCAGCAGCCCCCGAGGGGGGTACGAGCAGTACTTC. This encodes CASSPRGGYEQYF.

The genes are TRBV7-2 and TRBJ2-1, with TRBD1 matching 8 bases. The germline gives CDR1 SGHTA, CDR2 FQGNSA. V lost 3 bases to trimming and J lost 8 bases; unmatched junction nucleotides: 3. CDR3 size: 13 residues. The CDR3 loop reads CASSFQGADEQFF. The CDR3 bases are TGTGCCAGCAGCTTTCAGGGGGCGGATGAGCAGTTCTTC.

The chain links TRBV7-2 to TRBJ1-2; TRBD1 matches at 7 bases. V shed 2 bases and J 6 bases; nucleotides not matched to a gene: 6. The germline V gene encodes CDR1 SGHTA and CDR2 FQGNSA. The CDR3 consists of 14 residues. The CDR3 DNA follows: TGTGCCAGCAGCTTAAATCAGGGGGAAAATGGCTACACCTTC. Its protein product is CASSLNQGENGYTF.

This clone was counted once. The CDR3 sequence is CASRTIFNEQFF. Here the CDR3 DNA reads TGTGCCAGCCGGACCATTTTCAATGAGCAGTTCTTC. This sequence joins TRBV7-9 and TRBJ2-1, with D unresolved. V lost 8 bases and J lost 6, with 11 bases in between. This CDR3 has 12 residues. Germline V gene sequence: CDR1 SEHNR, CDR2 FQNEAQ (reference sequence). The full variable domain, in which reference TRBV7-9 and TRBJ2-1 provide the parts outside the CDR3, is DTGVSQNPRHKITKRGQNVTFRCDPISEHNRLYWYRQTLGQGPEFLTYFQNEAQLEKSRLLSDRFSAERPKGSFSTLEIQRTEQGDSAMYLCASRTIFNEQFFGPGTRLTVL.

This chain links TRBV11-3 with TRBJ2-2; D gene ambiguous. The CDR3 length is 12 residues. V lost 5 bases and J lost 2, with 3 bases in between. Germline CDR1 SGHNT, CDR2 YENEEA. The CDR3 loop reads CASSRNTGELFF. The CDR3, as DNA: TGTGCCAGCAGCCGAAACACCGGGGAGCTGTTTTTT.

CDR3 sequence (DNA): TGCGCCAGCAGCCAAGTCCACGCCTATAACAGTGAGCAGTTCTTC. Translating gives CASSQVHAYNSEQFF. The chain links TRBV4-1 to TRBJ2-1; no clear D. Trimming pared 1 base from V and 9 bases from J, leaving 16 bases between. Per germline, CDR1 MGHRA and CDR2 YSYEKL. The length of the CDR3 is 15 residues.

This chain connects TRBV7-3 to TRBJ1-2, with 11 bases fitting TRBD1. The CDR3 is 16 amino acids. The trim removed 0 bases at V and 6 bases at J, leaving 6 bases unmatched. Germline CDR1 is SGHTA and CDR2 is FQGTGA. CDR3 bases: TGTGCCAGCAGCTTAACGCCCGGGACAGGGGGTCATGGCTACACCTTC. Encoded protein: CASSLTPGTGGHGYTF.

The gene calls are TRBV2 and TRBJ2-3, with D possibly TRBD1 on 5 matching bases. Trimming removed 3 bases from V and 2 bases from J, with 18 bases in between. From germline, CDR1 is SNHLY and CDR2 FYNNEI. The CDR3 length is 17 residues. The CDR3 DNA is TGTGCCAGCAGTGATGGGGCTACCAGGATTTTCACAGATACGCAGTATTTT. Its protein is CASSDGATRIFTDTQYF.

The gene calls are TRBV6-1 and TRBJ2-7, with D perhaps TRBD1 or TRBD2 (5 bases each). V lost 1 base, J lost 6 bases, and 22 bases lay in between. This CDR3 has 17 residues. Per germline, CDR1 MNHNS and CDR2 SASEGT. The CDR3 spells CASSEEGRWDLGTEQYF. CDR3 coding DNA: TGTGCCAGCAGTGAAGAGGGAAGGTGGGACCTAGGGACCGAGCAGTACTTC.